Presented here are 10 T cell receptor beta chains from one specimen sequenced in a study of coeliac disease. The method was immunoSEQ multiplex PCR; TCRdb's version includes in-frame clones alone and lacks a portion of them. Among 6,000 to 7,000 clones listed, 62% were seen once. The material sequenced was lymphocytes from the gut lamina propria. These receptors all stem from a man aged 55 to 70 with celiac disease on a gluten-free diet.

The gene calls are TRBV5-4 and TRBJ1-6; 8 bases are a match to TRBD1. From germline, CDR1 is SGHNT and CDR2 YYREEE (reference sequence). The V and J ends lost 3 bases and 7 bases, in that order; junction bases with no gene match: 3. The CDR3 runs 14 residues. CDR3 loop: CASSWTGNNSPLHF. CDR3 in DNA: TGTGCCAGCAGCTGGACAGGGAACAATTCACCCCTCCACTTT.

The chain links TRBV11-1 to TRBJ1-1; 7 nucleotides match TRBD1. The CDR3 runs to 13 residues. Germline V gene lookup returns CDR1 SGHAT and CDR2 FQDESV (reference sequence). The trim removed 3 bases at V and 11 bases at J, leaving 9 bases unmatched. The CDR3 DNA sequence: TGTGCCAGCAGCTTTAGTCATCGGACAGGTGCTTTCTTT. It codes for CASSFSHRTGAFF.

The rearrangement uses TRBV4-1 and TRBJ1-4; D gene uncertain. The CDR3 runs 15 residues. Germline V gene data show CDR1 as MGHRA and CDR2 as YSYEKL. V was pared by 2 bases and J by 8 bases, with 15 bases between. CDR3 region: CASSQQQYLREKLFF. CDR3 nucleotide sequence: TGCGCCAGCAGCCAACAACAGTACCTTCGGGAAAAACTGTTTTTT.

The CDR3 region is CASSYTPRGTPDTQYF. CDR3 DNA sequence: TGTGCCAGCAGTTACACCCCTAGGGGGACCCCAGATACGCAGTATTTT. The rearrangement uses TRBV6-5 and TRBJ2-3, with a tentative D call TRBD1 (6 bases). Germline V CDR1 and CDR2: MNHEY, SVGAGI. The CDR3 length is 16 residues. Deletions cut 2 bases from V and 4 bases from J, with 16 bases between.

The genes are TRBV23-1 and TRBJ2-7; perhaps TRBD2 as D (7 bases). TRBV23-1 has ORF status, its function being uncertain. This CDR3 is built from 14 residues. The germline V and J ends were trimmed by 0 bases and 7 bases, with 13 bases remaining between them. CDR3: CASSQSRGGGEQYF. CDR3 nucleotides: TGCGCCAGCAGTCAATCTCGCGGGGGCGGGGAGCAGTACTTC.

This chain's CDR3 is CSVEKGQPGDTQYF. DNA for the CDR3: TGCAGCGTCGAAAAGGGACAGCCCGGAGATACGCAGTATTTT. The rearrangement joins TRBV29-1 to TRBJ2-3; 7 bases are shared with TRBD1. The CDR3 has 14 residues. The V gene end was trimmed by 6 bases and the J gene end by 5 bases; junction bases not matched to a gene: 11. Germline V lookup: CDR1 SQVTM, CDR2 ANQGSEA.

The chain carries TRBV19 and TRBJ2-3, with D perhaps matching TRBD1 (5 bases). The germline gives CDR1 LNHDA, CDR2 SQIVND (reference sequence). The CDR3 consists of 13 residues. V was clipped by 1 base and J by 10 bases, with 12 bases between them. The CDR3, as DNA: TGTGCCAGTAGTATAGGGGGCCCATCCCCGCAGTATTTT. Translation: CASSIGGPSPQYF.

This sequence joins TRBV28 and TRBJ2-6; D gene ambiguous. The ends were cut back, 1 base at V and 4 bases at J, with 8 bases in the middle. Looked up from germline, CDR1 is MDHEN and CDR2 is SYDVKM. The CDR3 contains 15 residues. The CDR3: CASSLSPPGANVLTF. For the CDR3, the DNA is TGTGCCAGCAGTTTATCCCCTCCGGGGGCCAACGTCCTGACTTTC.

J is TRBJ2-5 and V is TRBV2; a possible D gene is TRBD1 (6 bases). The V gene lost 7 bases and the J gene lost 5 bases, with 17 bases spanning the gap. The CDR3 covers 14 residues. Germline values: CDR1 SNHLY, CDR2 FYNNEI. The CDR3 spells CASTRDTGVETQYF. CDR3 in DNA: TGTGCCAGCACCCGGGACACCGGGGTGGAGACCCAGTACTTC. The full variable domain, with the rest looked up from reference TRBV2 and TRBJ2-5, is EPEVTQTPSHQVTQMGQEVILRCVPISNHLYFYWYRQILGQKVEFLVSFYNNEISEKSEIFDDQFSVERPDGSNFTLKIRSTKLEDSAMYFCASTRDTGVETQYFGPGTRLLVL.

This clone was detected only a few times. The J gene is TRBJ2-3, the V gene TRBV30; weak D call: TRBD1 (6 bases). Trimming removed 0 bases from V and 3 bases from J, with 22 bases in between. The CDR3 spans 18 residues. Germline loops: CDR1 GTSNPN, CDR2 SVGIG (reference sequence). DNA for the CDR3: TGTGCCTGGAGTGTCGTGTGGGCAGGGGTTGAGGGTACAGATACGCAGTATTTT. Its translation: CAWSVVWAGVEGTDTQYF.